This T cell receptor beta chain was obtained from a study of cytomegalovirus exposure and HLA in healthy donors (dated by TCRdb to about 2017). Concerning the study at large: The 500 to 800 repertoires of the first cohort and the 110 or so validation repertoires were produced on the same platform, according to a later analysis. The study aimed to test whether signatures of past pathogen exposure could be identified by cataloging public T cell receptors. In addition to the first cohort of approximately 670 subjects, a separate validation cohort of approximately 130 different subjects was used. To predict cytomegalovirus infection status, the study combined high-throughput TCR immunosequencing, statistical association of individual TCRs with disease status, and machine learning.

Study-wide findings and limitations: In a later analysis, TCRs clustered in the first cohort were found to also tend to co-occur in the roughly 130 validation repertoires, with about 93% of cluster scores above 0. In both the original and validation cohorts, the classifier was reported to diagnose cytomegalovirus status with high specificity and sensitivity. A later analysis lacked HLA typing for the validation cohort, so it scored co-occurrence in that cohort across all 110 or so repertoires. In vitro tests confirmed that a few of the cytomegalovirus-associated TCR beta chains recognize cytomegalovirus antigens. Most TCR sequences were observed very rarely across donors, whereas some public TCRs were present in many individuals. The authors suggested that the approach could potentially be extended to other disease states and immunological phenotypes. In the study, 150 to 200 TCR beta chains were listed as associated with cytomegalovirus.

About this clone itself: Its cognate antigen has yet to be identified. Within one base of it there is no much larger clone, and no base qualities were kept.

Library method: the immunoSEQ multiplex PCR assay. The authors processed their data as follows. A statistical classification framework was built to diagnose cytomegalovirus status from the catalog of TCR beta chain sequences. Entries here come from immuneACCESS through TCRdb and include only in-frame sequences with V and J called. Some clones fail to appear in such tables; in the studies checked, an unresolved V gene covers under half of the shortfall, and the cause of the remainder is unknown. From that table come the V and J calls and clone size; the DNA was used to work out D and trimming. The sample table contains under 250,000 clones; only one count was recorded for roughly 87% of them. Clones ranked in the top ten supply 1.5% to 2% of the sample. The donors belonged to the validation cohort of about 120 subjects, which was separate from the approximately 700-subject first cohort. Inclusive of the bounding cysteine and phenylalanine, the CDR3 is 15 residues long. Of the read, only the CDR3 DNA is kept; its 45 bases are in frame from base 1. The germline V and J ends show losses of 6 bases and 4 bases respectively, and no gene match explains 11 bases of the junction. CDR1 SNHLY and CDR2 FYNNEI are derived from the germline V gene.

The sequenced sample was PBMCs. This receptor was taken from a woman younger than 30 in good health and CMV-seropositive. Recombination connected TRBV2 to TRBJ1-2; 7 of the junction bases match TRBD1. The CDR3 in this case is CASRTDRADIYGYTF. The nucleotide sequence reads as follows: TGTGCCAGCAGGACAGACAGGGCAGATATCTATGGCTACACCTTC.